One and the same sample provided the 28 T cell receptor beta chains below, sequenced in a study of T cell changes during pregnancy in multiple sclerosis. TCRdb's table, derived via immunoSEQ multiplex PCR, lists solely in-frame clones and lacks some. The table has roughly 40,000 clones, roughly nine tenths seen once. The sample consisted of CD4+ T cells from peripheral blood mononuclear cells, taken before pregnancy. These receptors originate from a female donor with multiple sclerosis, enrolled in a pregnancy study.

This clone came up a few times. V is TRBV5-1 and J is TRBJ1-1, with 11 bases that match TRBD1. V lost 4 bases, J lost 8 bases, and 4 bases stayed unmatched. Per germline, CDR1 SGHRS and CDR2 YFSETQ. The CDR3 is made up of 13 amino acids. The CDR3 region has the DNA TGCGCCAGCAGCCCGGGGACAGGGGGGGAAGCTTTCTTT. The encoded protein is CASSPGTGGEAFF. Combining the CDR3 with reference TRBV5-1 and TRBJ1-1 gives the whole variable domain KAGVTQTPRYLIKTRGQQVTLSCSPISGHRSVSWYQQTPGQGLQFLFEYFSETQRNKGNFPGRFSGRQFSNSRSEMNVSTLELGDSALYLCASSPGTGGEAFFGQGTRLTVV.

The V and J genes are TRBV25-1 and TRBJ2-5; D possibly corresponds to TRBD2 (6 bases). Germline CDR1 is MGHDK and CDR2 is SYGVNS. V shed 8 bases and J shed 5 bases, with 21 bases lying between them. This CDR3 spans 15 amino acids. As DNA, the CDR3 is TGTGCCAGCTGGGGTAGCGGAAGAGGCCCCGAGACCCAGTACTTC. Its protein is CASWGSGRGPETQYF.

The rearrangement uses TRBV7-9 and TRBJ1-2, with D unresolved. V lost 1 base and J 2 bases, leaving 8 bases between the germline ends. The CDR3 is 14 residues long. Germline V lookup: CDR1 SEHNR, CDR2 FQNEAQ (reference sequence). CDR3 DNA: TGTGCCAGCAGCTTAGATCAACAGAACTATGGCTACACCTTC. It translates to CASSLDQQNYGYTF.

The V and J genes are TRBV2 and TRBJ2-1, with D possibly being TRBD2 (6 bases). V lost 4 bases and J 6 bases, leaving 13 bases between the germline ends. CDR3 size: 14 residues. CDR1 and CDR2 (germline): SNHLY, FYNNEI. In DNA form, the CDR3 reads TGTGCCAGCAGTGGGCGTCAGGAGGGCAATGAGCAGTTCTTC. Its protein product is CASSGRQEGNEQFF.

This rearrangement joins TRBV7-2 to TRBJ2-3, with D possibly matching TRBD2 (5 bases). Germline-derived CDR1 and CDR2 are SGHTA and FQGNSA. This CDR3 has 15 residues. The V end lost 0 bases, the J end lost 1 base, and 8 bases lay between the germline ends. In nucleotides, the CDR3 is TGTGCCAGCAGCTTAGCGGGAGCTGGCACAGATACGCAGTATTTT. Translating gives CASSLAGAGTDTQYF.

This sequence joins TRBV14 and TRBJ2-3; a weak D match, TRBD2 (6 bases). The V gene lost 3 bases and the J gene lost 4 bases, with 17 bases spanning the gap. CDR1 and CDR2 (germline): SGHDN, FVKESK. The CDR3 extends over 16 amino acids. DNA for the CDR3: TGTGCCAGCAGCCAGTCGGCGGGACGGTCTGCAGATACGCAGTATTTT. Translating it yields CASSQSAGRSADTQYF.

The chain couples TRBV10-3 to TRBJ2-3; 8 nucleotides match TRBD2. The CDR3 has 15 residues. V was clipped by 10 bases and J by 1 base; unmatched bases: 10. Germline V gives CDR1 ENHRY, CDR2 SYGVKD. CDR3 residues: CATDLSGRGTDTQYF. CDR3 DNA sequence: TGTGCCACCGACCTGAGCGGGAGAGGCACAGATACGCAGTATTTT.

The rearrangement links TRBV7-9 to TRBJ2-5; TRBD1 matches at 8 bases. The V gene's germline CDR1 is SEHNR and CDR2 FQNEAQ (reference sequence). The CDR3 spans 14 residues. J gave up 5 bases and V 5 bases, and 7 bases lay outside the gene matches. The CDR3 spells CASSARGRGETQYF. The DNA of the CDR3 is TGTGCCAGCAGCGCCAGGGGGCGCGGTGAGACCCAGTACTTC.

V gene TRBV5-1 combines with J gene TRBJ2-1, with D unresolved. V was cut by 0 bases and J by 1 base, with 5 bases left in between. This CDR3 region has 14 residues. Germline V lookup: CDR1 SGHRS, CDR2 YFSETQ. The CDR3 sequence: CASSLDASYNEQFF. CDR3 DNA: TGCGCCAGCAGCTTGGATGCGTCCTACAATGAGCAGTTCTTC.

The J gene is TRBJ2-2, the V gene TRBV2, with D possibly matching TRBD2 (5 bases). Germline loops: CDR1 SNHLY, CDR2 FYNNEI. V lost 4 bases, J lost 5 bases, and 11 bases lay in between. The CDR3 is made up of 14 amino acids. The CDR3 DNA reads as TGTGCCAGCAGTGGCGGGCGCGGTACCGGGGAGCTGTTTTTT. This gives the protein CASSGGRGTGELFF.

The rearrangement joins TRBV5-4 to TRBJ2-3; no reliable D call. CDR3 length: 17 amino acids. The germline CDR1 and CDR2 sequences are SGHNT and YYREEE (reference sequence). The ends were cut back, 4 bases at V and 0 bases at J, with 18 bases in the middle. The CDR3 bases are TGTGCCAGCAGCCCAGGCCCGTCCCCCCCTAGCACAGATACGCAGTATTTT. Translation gives CASSPGPSPPSTDTQYF.

The V gene is TRBV6-5, the J gene TRBJ1-4; 8 bases line up with TRBD1. Germline V CDR1 and CDR2: MNHEY, SVGAGI. Trimming took 5 bases from V and 6 from J; bases not matched to a gene: 5. This CDR3 region has 14 residues. CDR3 nucleotide sequence: TGTGCCAGCAGTAGGACAGGGACTTATGAAAAACTGTTTTTT. Translating gives CASSRTGTYEKLFF.

This chain links TRBV5-6 with TRBJ2-1; tentatively, D is TRBD2 (6 bases). Germline CDR1 and CDR2: SGHDT and YYEEEE. The ends were cut back, 4 bases at V and 5 bases at J, with 16 bases in the middle. This CDR3 spans 15 amino acids. CDR3 sequence (DNA): TGTGCCAGCAGCGCGGGGCGGGGTGTTCACAATGAGCAGTTCTTC. As protein: CASSAGRGVHNEQFF.

CDR3 loop: CASSLGAGKNIQYF. Here the CDR3 DNA reads TGTGCCAGCAGCTTAGGAGCGGGGAAAAACATTCAGTACTTC. The V gene is TRBV7-8, the J gene TRBJ2-4; 7 bases are shared with TRBD2. The CDR3 sequence is 14 residues long. Per the germline V gene, CDR1 is SGHVS and CDR2 is FQNEAQ. Germline trimming cut 1 base from V and 4 bases from J; bases unmatched to any gene: 1.

This rearrangement joins TRBV2 to TRBJ2-1; D is perhaps TRBD2 (6 bases). The CDR3 has 16 amino acids. Trimming removed 5 bases at V and 2 bases at J, with 16 bases between. Germline CDR1 reads SNHLY; CDR2 reads FYNNEI. CDR3 in DNA: TGTGCCAGCAGTCCCATCACTGGAGGGGCCTACAATGAGCAGTTCTTC. Translated: CASSPITGGAYNEQFF.

This chain connects TRBV4-2 to TRBJ2-3; 7 positions agree with TRBD1. The CDR3 is 15 residues long. The V gene's germline CDR1 is LGHNA and CDR2 YNFKEQ. Unmatched junction bases numbered 3, after V lost 1 base and J lost 2 bases. DNA for the CDR3: TGTGCCAGCAGCCAAGGGACAGGCGACACAGATACGCAGTATTTT. Translating it yields CASSQGTGDTDTQYF.

The chain joins TRBV19 to TRBJ2-4; TRBD2 aligns across 9 bases. Germline trimming cut 1 base from V and 4 bases from J; bases unmatched to any gene: 5. The CDR3 consists of 16 residues. Germline V gene data show CDR1 as LNHDA and CDR2 as SQIVND (reference sequence). The CDR3 spells CASSIGRLAVKNIQYF. CDR3 bases: TGTGCCAGTAGTATAGGGCGACTAGCGGTTAAAAACATTCAGTACTTC.

CDR3 in DNA: TGTGCCACCAAGTCAGGGACAATGGAGACCCAGTACTTC. Translation: CATKSGTMETQYF. V gene TRBV15 combines with J gene TRBJ2-5; maybe TRBD1 (6 bases). This CDR3 is built from 13 residues. Germline CDR1 reads LNHNV; CDR2 reads YYDKDF (reference sequence). V shed 7 bases and J shed 5 bases, with 14 bases lying between them.

The chain has TRBV4-2 and TRBJ2-7; 7 nucleotides match TRBD2. The CDR3 spans 15 residues. Germline CDR1 LGHNA, CDR2 YNFKEQ. V lost 0 bases to trimming and J lost 4 bases; unmatched junction nucleotides: 6. CDR3 sequence reads: CASSQDNSGKYEQYF. The CDR3 coding sequence is TGTGCCAGCAGCCAAGATAACAGCGGGAAGTACGAGCAGTACTTC.

Only one count was recorded for this clone. The chain links TRBV6-1 to TRBJ2-7, with D hard to call. This CDR3 has 13 amino acids. V was shortened by 7 bases and J by 0 bases, with 10 bases between the two germline ends. The germline gives CDR1 MNHNS, CDR2 SASEGT. The CDR3 sequence is CASTGRFSYEQYF. The CDR3 nucleotides read TGTGCCAGCACTGGGCGATTCTCCTACGAGCAGTACTTC.

V is TRBV7-9 and J is TRBJ1-1; 9 positions match TRBD1. The length of the CDR3 is 15 residues. The J segment lost 5 bases and the V segment lost 5 bases, leaving 9 bases of the junction unmatched. Germline CDR1 SEHNR, CDR2 FQNEAQ (reference sequence). CDR3 sequence (DNA): TGTGCCAGCAGCATACTGGGGACAGGGAATACTGAAGCTTTCTTT. It encodes CASSILGTGNTEAFF.

The chain links TRBV2 to TRBJ1-2; D might be TRBD1 (5 bases). V dropped 6 bases and J dropped 5 bases, with 16 bases sitting between them. The CDR3 extends over 14 amino acids. Looked up from germline, CDR1 is SNHLY and CDR2 is FYNNEI. The CDR3 is CASSATLQVYGYTF. Written as DNA, the CDR3 is TGTGCCAGCAGCGCTACACTACAGGTATATGGCTACACCTTC.

The chain is built from TRBV4-2 and TRBJ1-5, with 11 bases that match TRBD1. The CDR3 is made up of 15 amino acids. The germline V gene encodes CDR1 LGHNA and CDR2 YNFKEQ. Trimming removed 5 bases from V and 7 bases from J; junction bases left unmatched: 7. CDR3 amino acids: CASSGRTGGGQPQHF. DNA of the CDR3: TGTGCCAGCAGCGGACGGACAGGGGGCGGCCAGCCCCAGCATTTT.

The gene calls are TRBV30 and TRBJ1-2; D remains unclear. The CDR3 has 12 amino acids. V was pared by 3 bases and J by 4 bases, with 9 bases between. From germline, CDR1 is GTSNPN and CDR2 SVGIG (reference sequence). The CDR3 reads CAWSTRIYGYTF. The CDR3 region has the DNA TGTGCCTGGAGCACCAGGATCTATGGCTACACCTTC.

The gene calls are TRBV14 and TRBJ1-2, with D tentatively TRBD1 (5 bases). Germline loops: CDR1 SGHDN, CDR2 FVKESK. Deletions cut 1 base from V and 8 bases from J, with 14 bases between. CDR3 length: 14 amino acids. Written as DNA, the CDR3 is TGTGCCAGCAGCCAAGGGGGCGCGGCGGAGGGCTACACCTTC. Translating it yields CASSQGGAAEGYTF. The full variable domain, in which reference TRBV14 and TRBJ1-2 provide the parts outside the CDR3, is EAGVTQFPSHSVIEKGQTVTLRCDPISGHDNLYWYRRVMGKEIKFLLHFVKESKQDESGMPNNRFLAERTGGTYSTLKVQPAELEDSGVYFCASSQGGAAEGYTFGSGTRLTVV.

The chain recombines TRBV10-1 with TRBJ2-1, with TRBD2 matching 11 bases. The ends lost 7 bases at V and 8 bases at J; junction bases unmatched: 10. CDR1 is WNHNN, CDR2 SYGVQD, per germline (reference sequence). The CDR3 runs to 15 residues. DNA of the CDR3: TGCGCCAGCAACTCACTAGCGGGAGAACTCGATGAGCAGTTCTTC. Its protein is CASNSLAGELDEQFF.

This sequence joins TRBV28 and TRBJ2-7, with D perhaps matching TRBD2 (6 bases). The CDR3 covers 13 residues. Germline lookup yields CDR1 MDHEN and CDR2 SYDVKM. The V gene lost 10 bases and the J gene lost 4 bases, with 17 bases spanning the gap. The CDR3 region is CATGTPGRYEQYF. CDR3 sequence (DNA): TGTGCCACCGGGACTCCCGGCCGTTACGAGCAGTACTTC.

This chain connects TRBV11-2 to TRBJ1-5, with 8 bases lining up with TRBD1. Germline V CDR1 and CDR2: SGHAT, FQNNGV. The CDR3 is made up of 13 amino acids. V shed 0 bases, J shed 14 bases, and the junction held 6 bases outside the gene matches. The CDR3 bases are TGTGCCAGCAGCTTAGATGGGACAGGACAGGAGCATTTT. Encoded protein: CASSLDGTGQEHF.